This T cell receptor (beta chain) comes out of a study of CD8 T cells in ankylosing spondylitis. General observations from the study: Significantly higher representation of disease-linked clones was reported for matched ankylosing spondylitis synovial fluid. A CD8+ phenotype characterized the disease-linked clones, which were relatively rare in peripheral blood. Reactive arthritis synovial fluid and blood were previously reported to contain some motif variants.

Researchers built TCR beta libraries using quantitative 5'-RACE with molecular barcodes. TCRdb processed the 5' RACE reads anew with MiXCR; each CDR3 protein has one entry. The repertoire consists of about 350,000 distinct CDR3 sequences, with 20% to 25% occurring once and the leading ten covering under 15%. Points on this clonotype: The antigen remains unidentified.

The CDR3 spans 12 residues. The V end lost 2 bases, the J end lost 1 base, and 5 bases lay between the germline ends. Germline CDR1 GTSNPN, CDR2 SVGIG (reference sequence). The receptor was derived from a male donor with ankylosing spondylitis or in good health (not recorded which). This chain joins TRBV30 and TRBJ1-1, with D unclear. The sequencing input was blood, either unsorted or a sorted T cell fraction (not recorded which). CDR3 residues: CAWSLRNTEAFF. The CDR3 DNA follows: TGTGCCTGGAGTCTTAGGAACACTGAAGCTTTCTTT.